These 4 T cell receptor beta chains were all obtained from the same sample, sequenced in a study of blood T cell repertoires in COVID-19. TCRdb's copy holds only in-frame clones and misses some; the assay was immunoSEQ multiplex PCR. The table has 100,000 to 150,000 clones, around 89% seen once. Sequenced sample: peripheral blood. These receptors all stem from a man between 50 and 59 years old with acute or convalescent COVID-19.

This clone came up a few times. The rearrangement links TRBV5-4 to TRBJ2-5; perhaps TRBD2 as D (7 bases). The germline V and J ends were trimmed by 4 bases and 4 bases, with 14 bases remaining between them. The CDR3 covers 14 residues. CDR1 is SGHNT, CDR2 YYREEE, per germline (reference sequence). CDR3 nucleotide sequence: TGTGCCAGCAGCATTCGAGGGGGGGGAGAGACCCAGTACTTC. Protein sequence: CASSIRGGGETQYF. Using reference TRBV5-4 and TRBJ2-5 for the parts outside the CDR3, the full variable domain is ETGVTQSPTHLIKTRGQQVTLRCSSQSGHNTVSWYQQALGQGPQFIFQYYREEENGRGNFPPRFSGLQFPNYSSELNVNALELDDSALYLCASSIRGGGETQYFGPGTRLLVL.

V gene TRBV14 combines with J gene TRBJ2-7; maybe TRBD2 (7 bases). The CDR3 covers 16 residues. The germline V and J ends were trimmed by 0 bases and 5 bases, with 17 bases remaining between them. Germline CDR1 is SGHDN and CDR2 is FVKESK. The CDR3 DNA sequence: TGTGCCAGCAGCCAAGATAGTACGGCGGGGGCCCACGAGCAGTACTTC. Encoded protein: CASSQDSTAGAHEQYF.

The J gene is TRBJ2-7, the V gene TRBV5-4; D gene unclear. The germline V gene encodes CDR1 SGHNT and CDR2 YYREEE (reference sequence). This CDR3 is built from 13 residues. V lost 1 base to trimming and J lost 1 base, with 6 bases between them. CDR3 sequence: CASSLPPSYEQYF. In DNA, the CDR3 is TGTGCCAGCAGCTTGCCCCCTTCCTACGAGCAGTACTTC.

DNA of the CDR3: TGTGCCAGCAGCTTAGTTGGGTTTGGACAGGGGATCGCCGGGGAGCTGTTTTTT. Its translation is CASSLVGFGQGIAGELFF. V is TRBV11-2 and J is TRBJ2-2; 9 bases are a match to TRBD1. The CDR3 covers 18 residues. Germline CDR1 SGHAT, CDR2 FQNNGV. Unmatched junction bases numbered 12, after V lost 1 base and J lost 6 bases. Supplemented by reference TRBV11-2 and TRBJ2-2, the full variable domain reads EAGVAQSPRYKIIEKRQSVAFWCNPISGHATLYWYQQILGQGPKLLIQFQNNGVVDDSQLPKDRFSAERLKGVDSTLKIQPAKLEDSAVYLCASSLVGFGQGIAGELFFGEGSRLTVL.